These T cell receptor beta chains were read from a single sample in a study of long-term antiretroviral therapy in people with HIV. TCRdb's copy holds only in-frame clones and misses some; the assay was immunoSEQ multiplex PCR. Seen here are approximately 23,000 clones, 81% observed once, and the top ten hold 6.5% to 7.5%. Sample: unsorted PBMCs, taken 1.5 years after starting antiretroviral therapy. The source is a young man with HIV. Each CDR3 is given with its conserved first and last residue. Fields, in order: J gene, clone size, D gene, V gene, CDR3 protein, CDR3 DNA. D genes are given only for firm matches. Size tells how often a clone was seen (once, few, many) or the class of an expanded clone, and some rows leave it out.

TRBJ2-7	NA	TRBD2	TRBV9	CASSGTSGPPYEQYF	TGTGCCAGCAGCGGGACTAGCGGTCCTCCCTACGAGCAGTACTTC
TRBJ1-5	NA	TRBD1	TRBV5-1	CASSLAGGGQPQHF	TGCGCCAGCAGCTTGGCAGGGGGCGGACAGCCCCAGCATTTT
TRBJ1-1	NA	NA	TRBV14	CASSQEAARDTEAFF	TGTGCCAGCAGCCAAGAGGCTGCTCGGGACACTGAAGCTTTCTTT
TRBJ1-5	NA	NA	TRBV28	CASSLAGVNQPQHF	TGTGCCAGCAGTTTGGCGGGGGTTAATCAGCCCCAGCATTTT
TRBJ1-5	NA	NA	TRBV7-2	CASSPPNQPQHF	TGTGCCAGCAGTCCCCCCAATCAGCCCCAGCATTTT
TRBJ1-2	few	TRBD1	TRBV9	CASSPTLQGNYGYTF	TGTGCCAGCAGCCCGACGCTACAGGGGAACTATGGCTACACCTTC
TRBJ1-3	NA	NA	TRBV7-9	CASSPRTAGNTIYF	TGTGCCAGCAGCCCTCGGACAGCTGGAAACACCATATATTTT
TRBJ2-6	NA	NA	TRBV4-3	CASSPSGGLLWGANVLTF	TGCGCCAGCAGCCCCTCCGGGGGCCTTCTGTGGGGGGCCAACGTCCTGACTTTC
TRBJ2-1	NA	TRBD1	TRBV11-2	CASSPDRVGFF	TGTGCCAGCAGCCCAGACAGGGTTGGGTTCTTC
TRBJ2-7	once	NA	TRBV20-1	CSASNREQYF	TGCAGTGCTAGCAATCGCGAGCAGTACTTC
TRBJ1-3	NA	NA	TRBV7-9	CASSEGTDGNTIYF	TGTGCCAGCAGCGAGGGGACCGACGGAAACACCATATATTTT
TRBJ2-3	NA	NA	TRBV9	CASSVVATDTQYF	TGTGCCAGCAGCGTAGTGGCTACAGATACGCAGTATTTT
TRBJ1-4	NA	NA	TRBV6-6	CASSFMAPGTNEKLFF	TGTGCCAGCAGTTTTATGGCCCCGGGAACTAATGAAAAACTGTTTTTT
TRBJ2-5	NA	TRBD1	TRBV27	CASSPLVDRGRETQYF	TGTGCCAGCAGCCCCCTCGTGGACAGGGGGCGAGAGACCCAGTACTTC
TRBJ2-3	NA	TRBD1	TRBV19	CASSTGTVITDTQYF	TGTGCCAGTTCAACCGGGACAGTGATCACAGATACGCAGTATTTT
TRBJ2-7	few	NA	TRBV29-1	CSVEGGAQAYEQYF	TGCAGCGTTGAAGGTGGGGCACAGGCCTACGAGCAGTACTTC
TRBJ2-7	NA	TRBD2	TRBV5-6	CASSRRLAFSYEQYF	TGTGCCAGCAGCCGTAGACTAGCGTTCTCCTACGAGCAGTACTTC
TRBJ2-2	NA	TRBD2	TRBV15	CATSRVGFSGSLRGRKTGELFF	TGTGCCACCAGCAGAGTGGGCTTTAGCGGGAGTCTTCGAGGCCGGAAGACCGGGGAGCTGTTTTTT
TRBJ1-1	NA	TRBD1	TRBV28	CASSSYRGGAEAFF	TGTGCCAGCAGTTCCTACAGGGGGGGGGCTGAAGCTTTCTTT
TRBJ2-1	NA	TRBD2	TRBV2	CASRPLAGARDEQFF	TGTGCCAGCAGGCCACTAGCGGGCGCACGGGATGAGCAGTTCTTC
TRBJ1-2	few	NA	TRBV6-5	CASSSPGGSYGYTF	TGTGCCAGCAGTTCACCTGGGGGGTCCTATGGCTACACCTTC
TRBJ2-7	NA	NA	TRBV5-1	CASSLDGSGLYEQYF	TGCGCCAGCAGCTTGGATGGTAGCGGACTCTACGAGCAGTACTTC
TRBJ2-5	NA	NA	TRBV5-1	CASSFRVAKETQYF	TGCGCCAGCAGCTTCAGGGTTGCAAAAGAGACCCAGTACTTC
TRBJ2-1	once	TRBD2	TRBV27	CASSPGASGYNEQFF	TGTGCCAGCAGTCCTGGGGCTAGCGGGTACAATGAGCAGTTCTTC
TRBJ2-3	few	TRBD2	TRBV7-2	CASSRTSGGATDTQYF	TGTGCCAGCAGCCGGACTAGCGGGGGGGCAACAGATACGCAGTATTTT
TRBJ2-7	NA	TRBD2	TRBV5-1	CASSVPGTSGRAEQYF	TGCGCCAGCAGCGTACCGGGCACTAGCGGGAGGGCCGAGCAGTACTTC
TRBJ2-2	once	TRBD2	TRBV28	CATHPGVPGLAGGLIAGELFF	TGTGCCACCCACCCGGGGGTCCCCGGACTAGCGGGAGGGTTAATCGCCGGGGAGCTGTTTTTT
TRBJ1-2	few	NA	TRBV29-1	CSVEDQRSVSGYTF	TGCAGCGTTGAAGATCAACGGTCCGTCTCTGGCTACACCTTC
TRBJ1-2	NA	NA	TRBV14	CASSLGLYGYTF	TGTGCCAGCAGCCTGGGCCTCTATGGCTACACCTTC
TRBJ2-7	NA	NA	TRBV11-2	CASSLNTGYSDEQYF	TGTGCCAGCAGCCTAAACACGGGGTACAGCGACGAGCAGTACTTC
TRBJ1-5	NA	NA	TRBV7-3	CASSLGGMEPQHF	TGTGCCAGCAGCCTCGGGGGGATGGAGCCCCAGCATTTT